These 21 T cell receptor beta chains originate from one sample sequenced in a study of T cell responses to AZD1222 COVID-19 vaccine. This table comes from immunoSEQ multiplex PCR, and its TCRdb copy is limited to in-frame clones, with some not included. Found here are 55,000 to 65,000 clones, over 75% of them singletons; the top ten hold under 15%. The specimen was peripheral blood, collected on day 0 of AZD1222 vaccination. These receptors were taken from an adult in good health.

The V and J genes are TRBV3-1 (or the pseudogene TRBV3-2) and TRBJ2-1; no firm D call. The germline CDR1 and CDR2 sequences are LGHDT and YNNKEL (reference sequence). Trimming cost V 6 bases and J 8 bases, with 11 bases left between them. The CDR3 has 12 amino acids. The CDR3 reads CASSSFADEQFF. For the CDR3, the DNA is TGTGCCAGCAGTTCATTCGCTGATGAGCAGTTCTTC.

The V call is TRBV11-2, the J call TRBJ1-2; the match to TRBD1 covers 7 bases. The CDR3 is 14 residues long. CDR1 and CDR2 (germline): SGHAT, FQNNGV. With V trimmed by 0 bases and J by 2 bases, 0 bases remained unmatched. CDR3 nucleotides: TGTGCCAGCAGCTTAGAGACAGGGAACTATGGCTACACCTTC. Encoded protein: CASSLETGNYGYTF.

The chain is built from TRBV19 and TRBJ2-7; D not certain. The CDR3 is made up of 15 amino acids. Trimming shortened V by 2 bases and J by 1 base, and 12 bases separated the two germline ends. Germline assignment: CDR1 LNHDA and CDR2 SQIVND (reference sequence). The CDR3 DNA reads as TGTGCCAGTAGTATACTAAATGGGCCGTCCTACGAGCAGTACTTC. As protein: CASSILNGPSYEQYF.

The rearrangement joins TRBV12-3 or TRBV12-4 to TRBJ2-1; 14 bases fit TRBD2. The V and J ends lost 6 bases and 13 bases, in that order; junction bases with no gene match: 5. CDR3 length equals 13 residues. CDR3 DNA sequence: TGTGCCAGCAGCCAAGGGACTAGCGGGAGTCAGTTCTTC. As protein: CASSQGTSGSQFF.

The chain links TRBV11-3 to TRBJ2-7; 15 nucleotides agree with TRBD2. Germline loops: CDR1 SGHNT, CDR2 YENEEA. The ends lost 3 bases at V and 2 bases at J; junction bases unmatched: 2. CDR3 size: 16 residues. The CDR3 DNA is TGTGCCAGCAGCTTTGGACTAGCGGGAGGGACCTACGAGCAGTACTTC. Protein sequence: CASSFGLAGGTYEQYF.

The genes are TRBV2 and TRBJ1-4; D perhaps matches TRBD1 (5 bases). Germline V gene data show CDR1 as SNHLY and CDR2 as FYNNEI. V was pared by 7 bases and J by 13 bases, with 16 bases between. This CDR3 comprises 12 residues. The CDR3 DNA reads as TGTGCCAGCAAAACGGATAGGGGAGCACTGTTTTTT. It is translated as CASKTDRGALFF.

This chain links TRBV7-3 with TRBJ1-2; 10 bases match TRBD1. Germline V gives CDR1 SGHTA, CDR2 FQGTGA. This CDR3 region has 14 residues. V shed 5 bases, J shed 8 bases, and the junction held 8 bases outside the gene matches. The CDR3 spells CASSPGDRGRGYTF. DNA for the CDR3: TGTGCCAGCAGCCCGGGAGACAGGGGGCGCGGCTACACCTTC.

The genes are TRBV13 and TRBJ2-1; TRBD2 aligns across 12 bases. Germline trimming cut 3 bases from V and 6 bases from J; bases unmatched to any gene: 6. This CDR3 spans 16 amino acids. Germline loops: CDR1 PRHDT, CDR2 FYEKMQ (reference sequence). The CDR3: CASSLRLAGVGNEQFF. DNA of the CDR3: TGTGCCAGCAGCTTGCGACTAGCGGGAGTTGGCAATGAGCAGTTCTTC.

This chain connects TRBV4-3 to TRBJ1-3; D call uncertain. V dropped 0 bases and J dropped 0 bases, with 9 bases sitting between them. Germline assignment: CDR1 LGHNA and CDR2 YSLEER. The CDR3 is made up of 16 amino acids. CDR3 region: CASSQEGQPSGNTIYF. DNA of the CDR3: TGCGCCAGCAGCCAAGAAGGTCAGCCCTCTGGAAACACCATATATTTT.

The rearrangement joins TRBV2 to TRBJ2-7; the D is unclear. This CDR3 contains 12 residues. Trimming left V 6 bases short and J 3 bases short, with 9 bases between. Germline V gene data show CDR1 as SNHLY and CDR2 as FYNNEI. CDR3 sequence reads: CASRPDGYEQYF. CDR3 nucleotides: TGTGCCAGCAGACCAGACGGCTACGAGCAGTACTTC.

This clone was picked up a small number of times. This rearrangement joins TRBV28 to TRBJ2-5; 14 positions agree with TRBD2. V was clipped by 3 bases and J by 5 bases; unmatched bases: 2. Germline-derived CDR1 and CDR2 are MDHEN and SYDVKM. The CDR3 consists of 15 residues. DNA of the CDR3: TGTGCCAGCAGTTTGGGACTAGCGGGAGTGGAGACCCAGTACTTC. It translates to CASSLGLAGVETQYF.

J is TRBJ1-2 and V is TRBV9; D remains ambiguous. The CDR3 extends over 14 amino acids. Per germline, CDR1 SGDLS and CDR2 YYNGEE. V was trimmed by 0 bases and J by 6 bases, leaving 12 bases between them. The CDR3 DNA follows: TGTGCCAGCAGCGTAGTTCGACATTACGATGGCTACACCTTC. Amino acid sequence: CASSVVRHYDGYTF.

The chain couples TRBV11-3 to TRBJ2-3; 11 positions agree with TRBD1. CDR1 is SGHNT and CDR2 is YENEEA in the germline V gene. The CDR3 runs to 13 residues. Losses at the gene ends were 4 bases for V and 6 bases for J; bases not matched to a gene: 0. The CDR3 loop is CASSWDRGDTQYF. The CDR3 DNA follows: TGTGCCAGCAGCTGGGACAGGGGGGATACGCAGTATTTT.

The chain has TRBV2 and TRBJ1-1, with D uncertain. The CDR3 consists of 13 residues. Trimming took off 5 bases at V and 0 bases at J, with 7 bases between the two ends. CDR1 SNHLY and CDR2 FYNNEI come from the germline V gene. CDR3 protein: CASSLGLNTEAFF. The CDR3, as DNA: TGTGCCAGCAGTCTAGGGTTGAACACTGAAGCTTTCTTT.

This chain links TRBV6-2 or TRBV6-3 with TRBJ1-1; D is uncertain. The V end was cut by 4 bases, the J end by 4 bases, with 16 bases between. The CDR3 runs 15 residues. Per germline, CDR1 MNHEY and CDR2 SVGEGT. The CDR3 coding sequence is TGTGCCAGCAGTTCTCGGTACGCAGGCGCCACTGAAGCTTTCTTT. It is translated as CASSSRYAGATEAFF.

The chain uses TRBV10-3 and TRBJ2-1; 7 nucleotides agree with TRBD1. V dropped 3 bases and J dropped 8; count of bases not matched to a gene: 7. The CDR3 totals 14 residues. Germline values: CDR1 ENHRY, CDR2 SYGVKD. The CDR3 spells CAISDLGQLDEQFF. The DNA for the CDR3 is TGTGCCATCAGTGACCTGGGACAGTTGGATGAGCAGTTCTTC.

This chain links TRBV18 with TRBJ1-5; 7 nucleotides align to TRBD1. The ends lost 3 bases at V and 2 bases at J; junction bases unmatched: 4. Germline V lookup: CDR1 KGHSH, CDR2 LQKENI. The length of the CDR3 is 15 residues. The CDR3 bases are TGTGCCAGCTCACCGACAGGGAGTGGCAATCAGCCCCAGCATTTT. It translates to CASSPTGSGNQPQHF.

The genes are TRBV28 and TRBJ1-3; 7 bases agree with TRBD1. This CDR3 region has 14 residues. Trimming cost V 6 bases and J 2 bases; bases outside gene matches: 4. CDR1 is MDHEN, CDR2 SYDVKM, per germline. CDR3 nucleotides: TGTGCCAGCAGCGCAGGGGGTACTGGAAACACCATATATTTT. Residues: CASSAGGTGNTIYF.

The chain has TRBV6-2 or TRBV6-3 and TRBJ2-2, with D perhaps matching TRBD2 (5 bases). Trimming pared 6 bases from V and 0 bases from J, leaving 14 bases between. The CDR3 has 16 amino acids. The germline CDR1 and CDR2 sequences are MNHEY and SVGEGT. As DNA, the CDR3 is TGTGCCAGCAGCCCTTTCAGCGGAGCGAACACCGGGGAGCTGTTTTTT. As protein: CASSPFSGANTGELFF.

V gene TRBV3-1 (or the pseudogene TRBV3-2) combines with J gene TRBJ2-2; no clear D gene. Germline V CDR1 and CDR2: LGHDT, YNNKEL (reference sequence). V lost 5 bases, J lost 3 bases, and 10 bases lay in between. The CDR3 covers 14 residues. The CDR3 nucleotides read TGTGCCAGCAGCTTTGGACGTGACACCGGGGAGCTGTTTTTT. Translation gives CASSFGRDTGELFF.

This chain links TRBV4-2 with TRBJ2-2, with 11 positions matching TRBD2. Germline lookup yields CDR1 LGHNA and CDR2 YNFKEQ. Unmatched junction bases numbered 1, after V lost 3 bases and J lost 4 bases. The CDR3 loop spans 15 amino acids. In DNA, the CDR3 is TGTGCCAGCAGCCACGGGACTAGCGGCACCGGGGAGCTGTTTTTT. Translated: CASSHGTSGTGELFF.